This record looks at one T cell receptor (beta chain) sequence and its context. These data belong to a study of shared clonotypes between healthy human individuals. CDR3 length: 16 residues. The germline V gene encodes CDR1 SGHTA and CDR2 FQGNSA. V gave up 5 bases and J gave up 1 base; unmatched junction bases: 9. This table comes from immunoSEQ multiplex PCR, and its TCRdb copy is limited to in-frame clones, with some not included. Altogether a few hundred thousand clones are present, about 65% being singletons, with the ten largest covering 8.5% to 14%. The TCR sequence derives from a man aged 30 to 39 in good health. The J gene is TRBJ2-5, the V gene TRBV7-2; 8 positions agree with TRBD1. The sequenced material came from memory CD4+ T cells sorted from blood. Described subset: CD45RA-negative fraction. In DNA form, the CDR3 reads TGTGCCAGCAGCCAGGGACGGACAGGGAGCCAAGAGACCCAGTACTTC. It encodes CASSQGRTGSQETQYF. Combining the CDR3 with reference TRBV7-2 and TRBJ2-5 gives the whole variable domain GAGVSQSPSNKVTEKGKDVELRCDPISGHTALYWYRQSLGQGLEFLIYFQGNSAPDKSGLPSDRFSAERTGGSVSTLTIQRTQQEDSAVYLCASSQGRTGSQETQYFGPGTRLLVL.